The present TCR beta chain was sequenced within a study of OX40 agonist ivuxolimab in advanced cancers. Study overall: The dose-escalation cohort had hepatocellular carcinoma, melanoma, renal cell or head and neck cancer. Points from the study as a whole: Relative to CD4+, CD8+ T cells held more expanded clones on average.

Profiling relied on immunoSEQ multiplex PCR, and the TCRdb table lists in-frame clones only, not all of them. The table lists more than 55,000 clones, roughly 90% of them singletons. Comment on this clone: Its antigen is not identified.

Trimming shortened V by 6 bases and J by 5 bases, and 14 bases separated the two germline ends. CDR3 length: 13 amino acids. The germline gives CDR1 MGHDK, CDR2 SYGVNS. With autoimmune disease history or systemic immunosuppression, patients were excluded. The sampling schedule covered blood at baseline, cycle 4 day 1, and cycle 7 day 1. This sequence was found in an adult with an advanced solid tumor such as melanoma, head and neck, liver or kidney cancer. This specimen was CD4+ or CD8+ T cells sorted from blood, taken in a trial of the OX40 agonist ivuxolimab. The J gene is TRBJ2-7, the V gene TRBV25-1, with unresolved D. CDR3 nucleotide sequence: TGTGCCAGCAGCCTGTATCTGGGCCACGAGCAGTACTTC. Translated, it gives CASSLYLGHEQYF.